A selection of T cell receptor beta chains follows, all from one sample in a study of blood T cell repertoires in COVID-19. Sequenced by immunoSEQ multiplex PCR; TCRdb stores in-frame clones only, minus some. This table has about 94,000 clones, around 82% appearing once. Sequencing used peripheral blood. The receptors shown here come from a man aged 55 to 69 with acute or convalescent COVID-19. Both conserved end residues are part of each CDR3. The D gene is left open where the match is weak. Clone size, where shown, is once, few, many, or a class for clones that have expanded.

d_call j_call clone_size v_call cdr3_aa cdr3_nt
- TRBJ1-2 - TRBV6-5 CASPRGGKDGYTF TGTGCCAGCCCAAGGGGGGGGAAGGATGGCTACACCTTC
TRBD1 TRBJ2-3 - TRBV6-2/TRBV6-3 CASSYRGTGADTQYF TGTGCCAGCAGTTACAGAGGGACAGGGGCAGATACGCAGTATTTT
TRBD1 TRBJ1-5 - TRBV30 CAWSVQGAQPQHF TGTGCCTGGAGTGTTCAGGGGGCTCAGCCCCAGCATTTT
- TRBJ2-7 - TRBV5-6 CASSLAGTGKTGGSVF TGTGCCAGCAGCTTGGCCGGGACAGGGAAGACGGGGGGGTCCGTCTTC
- TRBJ2-1 - TRBV4-3 CASSQDSASAYNEQFF TGCGCCAGCAGCCAAGATTCGGCTAGCGCCTACAATGAGCAGTTCTTC
TRBD2 TRBJ2-7 - TRBV19 CASSSNSGGAYEQYF TGTGCCAGTAGTTCAAATAGCGGGGGGGCCTACGAGCAGTACTTC
TRBD1 TRBJ1-2 - TRBV7-2 CASSFGTGSRYGYTF TGTGCCAGCAGCTTTGGGACAGGGTCCCGATATGGCTACACCTTC
TRBD2 TRBJ2-1 - TRBV4-2 CASSQEAGAGGEQFF TGTGCCAGCAGCCAAGAAGCGGGGGCCGGCGGTGAGCAGTTCTTC
- TRBJ1-5 - TRBV6-5 CASRGARNQPQHF TGTGCCAGCAGGGGGGCGCGAAATCAGCCCCAGCATTTT
- TRBJ1-2 - TRBV4-3 CASSQEPAGSAYGYTF TGCGCCAGCAGCCAAGAACCTGCAGGGTCCGCCTATGGCTACACCTTC
- TRBJ1-4 - TRBV7-9 CASSLVANEKLFF TGTGCCAGCAGCTTAGTTGCGAATGAAAAACTGTTTTTT
TRBD1 TRBJ1-6 - TRBV6-5 CASNRDRWNSPLHF TGTGCCAGCAACCGGGACAGATGGAATTCACCCCTCCACTTT
- TRBJ1-6 - TRBV6-6 CASRRALNSPLHF TGTGCCAGCAGGCGGGCCCTGAATTCACCCCTCCACTTT
- TRBJ1-6 - TRBV16 CASSQVNNSPLHF TGTGCCAGCAGCCAAGTTAATAATTCACCCCTCCACTTT
- TRBJ2-6 - TRBV10-2 CASMDDSYGPGANVLTF TGCGCCAGCATGGACGACAGTTATGGGCCTGGGGCCAACGTCCTGACTTTC
- TRBJ1-2 - TRBV2 CASRRELGQGSF TGTGCCAGCAGGAGGGAGTTGGGGCAGGGGAGCTTC
TRBD1 TRBJ1-5 - TRBV28 CASSSTGVNQPQHF TGTGCCAGCAGTTCGACAGGGGTCAATCAGCCCCAGCATTTT
- TRBJ1-6 - TRBV30 CAWNQINSPLHF TGTGCCTGGAATCAGATTAATTCACCCCTCCACTTT
TRBD1 TRBJ1-6 - TRBV18 CASSPGTGANSPLHF TGTGCCAGCTCACCGGGGACAGGGGCAAATTCACCCCTCCACTTT
- TRBJ1-2 - TRBV3-1/TRBV3-2 CASSQGGLITVNYGYTF TGTGCCAGCAGCCAAGGTGGGCTTATAACCGTTAACTATGGCTACACCTTC
- TRBJ1-2 - TRBV5-6 CASSSSFRYTNYGYTF TGTGCCAGCAGCTCATCTTTCCGTTATACAAACTATGGCTACACCTTC
- TRBJ2-7 - TRBV7-8 CASTVNSRSYEQYF TGTGCCAGCACCGTTAACTCGCGGTCCTACGAGCAGTACTTC
- TRBJ2-5 - TRBV3-1/TRBV3-2 CASSPGLLKETQYF TGTGCCAGCAGCCCGGGACTTTTAAAAGAGACCCAGTACTTC
TRBD1 TRBJ2-7 - TRBV10-3 CAISESNLDRDF TGTGCCATCAGTGAGTCTAATCTGGACAGGGACTTC
TRBD1 TRBJ1-1 - TRBV6-5 CANSDRGMNTEAFF TGTGCCAATTCGGACAGGGGAATGAACACTGAAGCTTTCTTT
- TRBJ1-1 - TRBV18 CASSPPVGEYGAFF TGTGCCAGCTCACCGCCGGTAGGGGAATACGGAGCTTTCTTT
- TRBJ2-3 - TRBV11-2 CASSLDPVHPTQYF TGTGCCAGCAGCTTAGATCCAGTTCACCCGACGCAGTATTTT
- TRBJ1-5 - TRBV15 CATSRTIGTISNQPQHF TGTGCCACCAGCAGAACCATAGGGACAATTAGCAATCAGCCCCAGCATTTT
- TRBJ1-4 - TRBV7-8 CASSSPGHSNEKLFF TGTGCCAGCAGCTCACCGGGACACTCTAATGAAAAACTGTTTTTT
TRBD1 TRBJ2-7 - TRBV2 CASSEGTGGFYEQYF TGTGCCAGCAGTGAAGGGACAGGGGGATTCTACGAGCAGTACTTC
TRBD2 TRBJ2-7 - TRBV5-6 CASSSWGGSYEQYF TGTGCCAGCAGCTCTTGGGGGGGATCCTACGAGCAGTACTTC
TRBD1 TRBJ1-2 few TRBV5-1 CASSPGQGAYGYTF TGCGCCAGCAGCCCTGGACAGGGAGCCTATGGCTACACCTTC
TRBD1 TRBJ2-7 - TRBV7-3 CASSLTGQGPYEQYF TGTGCCAGCAGCTTAACGGGACAGGGACCCTACGAGCAGTACTTC
- TRBJ1-1 - TRBV12-3/TRBV12-4 CASSFSTEAFF TGTGCCAGCAGTTTCTCCACTGAAGCTTTCTTT
- TRBJ2-2 - TRBV5-1 CASSLRDSRATGELFF TGCGCCAGCAGCCTTCGGGACTCCAGGGCCACCGGGGAGCTGTTTTTT
TRBD1 TRBJ1-2 few TRBV30 CALESSGGDYGYTF TGTGCCCTGGAATCTTCAGGGGGCGACTATGGCTACACCTTC
- TRBJ2-3 - TRBV27 CASSWRTTDTQYF TGTGCCAGCAGTTGGAGGACCACAGATACGCAGTATTTT
TRBD1 TRBJ1-1 - TRBV5-1 CASIDRGSFRNTEAFF TGCGCCAGCATCGACAGGGGTTCTTTTCGAAACACTGAAGCTTTCTTT
- TRBJ1-1 - TRBV5-1 CASSLGGSGTEAFF TGCGCCAGCAGCTTGGGTGGATCGGGCACTGAAGCTTTCTTT
- TRBJ2-7 - TRBV6-5 CASSYSFSSYEQYF TGTGCCAGCAGTTACTCGTTCTCCTCCTACGAGCAGTACTTC
- TRBJ1-1 once TRBV7-6 CASSSGGVNTEAFF TGTGCCAGCAGCTCGGGGGGGGTGAACACTGAAGCTTTCTTT
- TRBJ2-6 once TRBV6-5 CASSYTQGGQVLTF TGTGCCAGCAGTTACACCCAGGGAGGCCAAGTCCTGACTTTC
- TRBJ1-4 - TRBV15 CATSRDGGAANEKLFF TGTGCCACCAGCAGAGACGGGGGGGCGGCTAATGAAAAACTGTTTTTT
- TRBJ1-1 - TRBV7-2 CASSLGQGEAFF TGTGCCAGCAGCTTAGGTCAGGGTGAAGCTTTCTTT
- TRBJ2-7 - TRBV28 CASRAGTFTYEQYF TGTGCCAGCAGGGCCGGGACATTTACCTACGAGCAGTACTTC
- TRBJ2-7 - TRBV7-2 CASSLAHGSYEQYF TGTGCCAGCAGCTTAGCGCACGGCTCCTACGAGCAGTACTTC
- TRBJ1-1 - TRBV19 CASRQGGGTEAFF TGTGCCAGTAGGCAGGGTGGCGGCACTGAAGCTTTCTTT
TRBD1 TRBJ1-1 - TRBV2 CASTGQGRTEAFF TGTGCCAGCACGGGACAGGGAAGGACTGAAGCTTTCTTT
- TRBJ2-7 - TRBV7-3 CASSKSLREEQYF TGTGCCAGCAGCAAAAGTCTCCGGGAAGAGCAGTACTTC
TRBD1 TRBJ1-2 - TRBV6-6 CASSYPPGQGAYGYTF TGTGCCAGCAGTTACCCGCCGGGACAGGGGGCTTATGGCTACACCTTC